The source of this TCR beta chain is a study of T cells in narcolepsy. Some clones are missing from TCRdb's copy, which holds only in-frame ones; the method was immunoSEQ multiplex PCR. The sample has about 27,000 clones; around 78% are singletons. The germline V gene has CDR1 SGHTA and CDR2 FQGNSA. Losses at the gene ends were 3 bases for V and 2 bases for J; bases not matched to a gene: 2. CDR3 size: 15 residues. This TCR was recovered from a human donor with narcolepsy. Sequencing was carried out using CD45RA- memory CD4+ T cells from PBMCs. This chain links TRBV7-2 with TRBJ2-7; 12 bases fit TRBD1. CDR3 in DNA: TGTGCCAGCAGCTTGAGGGACAGGGGGCCCTACGAGCAGTACTTC. Protein product: CASSLRDRGPYEQYF.